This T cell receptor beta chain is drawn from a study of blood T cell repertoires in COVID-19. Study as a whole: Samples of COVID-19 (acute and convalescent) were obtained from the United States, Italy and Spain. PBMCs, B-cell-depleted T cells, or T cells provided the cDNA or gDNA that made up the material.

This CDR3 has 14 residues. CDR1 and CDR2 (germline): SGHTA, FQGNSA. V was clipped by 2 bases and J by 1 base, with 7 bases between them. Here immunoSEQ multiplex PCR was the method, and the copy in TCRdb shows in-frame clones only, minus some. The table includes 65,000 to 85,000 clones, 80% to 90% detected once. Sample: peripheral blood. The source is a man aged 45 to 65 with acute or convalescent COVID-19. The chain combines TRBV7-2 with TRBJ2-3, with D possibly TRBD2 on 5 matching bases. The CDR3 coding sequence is TGTGCCAGCAGCTTACGGCGGGGCACAGATACGCAGTATTTT. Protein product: CASSLRRGTDTQYF.